The clone carrying this T cell receptor (beta chain) was observed at least ten times. The CDR3 sequence is 14 residues long. The ends lost 3 bases at V and 0 bases at J; junction bases unmatched: 3. CDR1 and CDR2 (germline): DFQATT, SNEGSKA (reference sequence). This record comes from a study of T cells in Graves' hyperthyroidism and ophthalmopathy. Study context: Peripheral blood draws took place at initial diagnosis, ahead of any treatment.

Template material for amplifying TCR beta CDR3 regions consisted of RNA transcripts. TCR CDR3 underwent first-round RT-PCR with the HTBI primer set. TCRdb reanalysed the multiplex PCR reads using MiXCR and keeps one entry per CDR3 protein. The repertoire holds 550,000 to 600,000 distinct CDR3 sequences, 13% to 15% seen once, with less than 9% in the top ten. The receptor was isolated from a woman younger than 35 with Graves' ophthalmopathy. Material: blood. The chain has TRBV20-1 and TRBJ2-7, with TRBD2 matching 9 bases. The CDR3 loop is CSASGTSSSYEQYF. CDR3 in DNA: TGCAGTGCTAGTGGGACTAGCTCCTCCTACGAGCAGTACTTC.